This T cell receptor (beta chain) emerged from a study of cytomegalovirus exposure and HLA in healthy donors. Study findings and constraints: The study listed approximately 160 cytomegalovirus-associated TCR beta chains. With later analysis, a missense DCLRE1C variant became linked to TCR beta V- and J-gene trimming. Follow-up analysis seemed to connect common viral pathogens with several of the most significant clusters identified.

From germline, CDR1 is MNHNS and CDR2 SASEGT. CDR3 size: 15 residues. V lost 4 bases and J lost 6, with 15 bases in between. Points on this clone: Its antigen is undetermined.

13 Jbeta primers and 60 Vbeta primers were used for the PCR. Method: immunoSEQ multiplex PCR; TCRdb's copy keeps in-frame clones and lacks some. The profile covers around 150,000 clones, with over 75% appearing a single time and roughly 2% taken by the ten largest. The receptor was isolated from a human donor in good health. Specimen: PBMCs. The genes are TRBV6-1 and TRBJ1-4, with a weak D call TRBD1 (6 bases). The CDR3 DNA follows: TGTGCCAGCAGTGTACTGGGGGCTGCGTATGAAAAACTGTTTTTT. This sequence encodes CASSVLGAAYEKLFF.